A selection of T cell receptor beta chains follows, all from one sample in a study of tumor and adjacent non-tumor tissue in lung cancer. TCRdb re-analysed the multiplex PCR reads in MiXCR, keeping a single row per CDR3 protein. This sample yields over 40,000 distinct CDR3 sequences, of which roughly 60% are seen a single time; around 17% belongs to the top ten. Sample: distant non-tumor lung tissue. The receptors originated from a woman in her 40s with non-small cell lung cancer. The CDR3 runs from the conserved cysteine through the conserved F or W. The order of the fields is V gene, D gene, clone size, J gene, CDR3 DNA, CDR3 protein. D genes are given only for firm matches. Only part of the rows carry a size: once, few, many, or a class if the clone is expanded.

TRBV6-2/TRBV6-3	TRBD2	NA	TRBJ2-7	TGTGCCGGCACCGACAAGGGGGGACTAGCGCGAAACGAGCAGTACTTC	CAGTDKGGLARNEQYF
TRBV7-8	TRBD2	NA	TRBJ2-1	TGTGCCAGCAGGGATCAGGGACTAGCCACTCATGGCTTC	CASRDQGLATHGF
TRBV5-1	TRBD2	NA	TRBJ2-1	TGCGCCAGCAGCCCGGGGACTAGCGGGAGGAAAGACAATGAGCAGTTCTTC	CASSPGTSGRKDNEQFF
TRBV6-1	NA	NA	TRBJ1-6	TGTGCCAACAGAGAATACACGGGAAATTCACCCCTCCACTTT	CANREYTGNSPLHF
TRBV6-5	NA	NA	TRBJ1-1	TGTGCCGCTCGGAGGGGACCCGACAGGCCTAACACTGAGGCTTTCTTT	CAARRGPDRPNTEAFF
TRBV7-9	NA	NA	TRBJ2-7	TGTGCCAGCAGCTTGGCGAGGGGGAACAGCGAGCAGTACTTC	CASSLARGNSEQYF
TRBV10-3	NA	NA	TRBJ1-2	TGTGCCATCAGTGCGGGACGGGGTAGTTCCTATGGCTACACCTTT	CAISAGRGSSYGYTF
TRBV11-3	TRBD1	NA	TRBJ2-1	TGTGCTAGCAGCTCCCCGGGACAGGATAGCAATGAGCAGTTCTTC	CASSSPGQDSNEQFF
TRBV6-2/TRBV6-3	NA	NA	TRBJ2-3	TGTGCCAGCAGTTATGGCCCGATCTTAGAGGGAGGAGGAACAGATACTCAGTATTTT	CASSYGPILEGGGTDTQYF
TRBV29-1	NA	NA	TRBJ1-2	TGCAGGGTTCCTGGCGCCCTTTCACAGGATAGGTATGGCTACACCTTC	CRVPGALSQDRYGYTF
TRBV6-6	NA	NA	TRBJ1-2	TGTGTCAGCAGTCACGCGGTGAGAAGCAGTAACTATGGGTACACCTTC	CVSSHAVRSSNYGYTF
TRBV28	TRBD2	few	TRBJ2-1	TGTGCCAGCCAGAAGAGGCTTGCGGGAGAGGACAATGAGCAGTTCTTC	CASQKRLAGEDNEQFF
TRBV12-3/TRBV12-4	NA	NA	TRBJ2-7	TGTGTCAGCACTTTGAGAGAGGGGGAGCAGTATTTC	CVSTLREGEQYF
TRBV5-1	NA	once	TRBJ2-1	TGCGCCAGCAGGTCCGGGTCTTACTACAATGAGCAGTTCTTC	CASRSGSYYNEQFF
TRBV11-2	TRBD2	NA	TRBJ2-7	TGTGCCAGCAGCTTGATTAGCGGGGGGGGAGGGGGCTACGAGCAGTACTTC	CASSLISGGGGGYEQYF
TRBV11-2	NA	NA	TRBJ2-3	TGTGCCAGCAGCTTCGGAACAGATACGCAGTATTTT	CASSFGTDTQYF
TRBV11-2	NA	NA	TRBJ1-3	TGTGGCAGCCGAGCGTCCGGGAGCACCATATATTTT	CGSRASGSTIYF
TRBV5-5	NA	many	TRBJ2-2	TGTGCCAGCAGCTTACAGGGAGACGCCGGGGAGCTGTTTTTT	CASSLQGDAGELFF
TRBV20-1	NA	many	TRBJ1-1	TGCAGTGCTAGGTCGCAGGGAGGAGAAGCTTTCTTT	CSARSQGGEAFF
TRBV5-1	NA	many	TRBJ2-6	TGCGCCAGCAGCCCGCTCGGTGTGTCAGGCACCCGCTCTGGGGCCAACGTCCTGACTTTC	CASSPLGVSGTRSGANVLTF
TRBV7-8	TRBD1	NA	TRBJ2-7	TGTGCCAGCAGCCTAGGGGGTGGCGGACAGGATAGGCGGGAGCAGTACTTC	CASSLGGGGQDRREQYF
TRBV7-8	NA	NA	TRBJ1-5	TGTGCGAGCAGCCGACAGGTGGCTTATAGCAATCAGCCCCAGGATTTT	CASSRQVAYSNQPQDF
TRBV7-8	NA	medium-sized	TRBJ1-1	TGTGCCAGCAGCGGCCTACAGGTTCAAGCTTTCTTT	CASSGLQVQAFF
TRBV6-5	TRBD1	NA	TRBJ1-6	TGTGCCAGCAGTTACTTACAGGGACAGGGATCTCAGAGGCATTCACCCCTCCACTTT	CASSYLQGQGSQRHSPLHF
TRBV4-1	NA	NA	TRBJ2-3	TGCGCCAGCAGTCAAGATCTCTCAGTCACAGATACGCAGTATTTT	CASSQDLSVTDTQYF
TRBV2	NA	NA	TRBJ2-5	TGTGCCAGCAGTGAATCCAGGACTTTAGAGACCCAGTACTTC	CASSESRTLETQYF
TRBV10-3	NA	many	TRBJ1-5	TGTGCCATCAATTCTGCTGGTGAGCCCCAGCATTTT	CAINSAGEPQHF
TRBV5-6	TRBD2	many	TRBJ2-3	TGTGCCAGCAGCTTGGAAGCTAGCGGGGGCCGAACAGGAGATACGCAGTATTTT	CASSLEASGGRTGDTQYF
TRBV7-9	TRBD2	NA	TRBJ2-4	TGTGCCAGCAGCTTAACTGAGCCCGGACTAGCGGGATCGTGGACCAAAAACATTCAGTACTTC	CASSLTEPGLAGSWTKNIQYF
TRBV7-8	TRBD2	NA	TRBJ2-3	TGTGCCAGCAGCCTTTACGGTCTAGCGGCGGAGACGGGTACGCAGTATTTT	CASSLYGLAAETGTQYF
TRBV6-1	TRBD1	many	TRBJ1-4	TGTGCCAGCAACACAGGGGGGGCGGATGAAAAACTGTTTTTT	CASNTGGADEKLFF
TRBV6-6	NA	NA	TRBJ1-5	TGTGCCAGCAGTTACGGGCAGAGTAGCATTCAGCCACAGCATTTT	CASSYGQSSIQPQHF
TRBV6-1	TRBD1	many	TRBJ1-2	TGTGCCGACCAAATCCAAACAGGGGGAGTCGGGTATGGCTACACCTTC	CADQIQTGGVGYGYTF
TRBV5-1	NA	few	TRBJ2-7	TGCGCCAGCAGCTTGGAAGGCTCCTACGAGCAGTACTTC	CASSLEGSYEQYF
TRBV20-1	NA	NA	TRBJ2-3	TGCAGTGCTAGACCGTCGGACAGAGATACGCAGTATTTT	CSARPSDRDTQYF
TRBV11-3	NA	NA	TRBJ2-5	TGTGCCAGCAACTTAGTAGGACTCGACCAAGAGATCCAGTACTTC	CASNLVGLDQEIQYF
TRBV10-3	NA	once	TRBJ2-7	TGTGCCATCAGTACGACTAGTTCGACCCACGAGCAGTACTTC	CAISTTSSTHEQYF
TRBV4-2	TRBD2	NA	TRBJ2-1	TGTGCCAGCAACCAAGCAGCGGGGGAGTTCTACAATGAGCAGTTCTTC	CASNQAAGEFYNEQFF
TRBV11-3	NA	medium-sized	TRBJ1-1	TGTGCCAGCAGCTCTATAGGGACGGGGACTGAAGCTTTCTTT	CASSSIGTGTEAFF
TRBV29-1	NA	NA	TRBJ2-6	TGCAGCGTTGATTCCGCGGGCCATGGGGCCAACGTCCTGACTTTC	CSVDSAGHGANVLTF
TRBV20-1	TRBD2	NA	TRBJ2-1	TGCAGTGCCCTTCGACTAGCGGGGAGGCCCAATGAGCAGTTCTTC	CSALRLAGRPNEQFF
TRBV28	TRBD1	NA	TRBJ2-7	TGTGCCAGCAGTCCATGGACAGGGGGCTCCTGCGAGCAGTACTTC	CASSPWTGGSCEQYF
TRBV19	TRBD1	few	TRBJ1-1	TGTGCCAGTAGTTCCCGACAGGGGAGGATTGCTGAAGCTTTCTTT	CASSSRQGRIAEAFF
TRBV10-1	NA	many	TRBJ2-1	TGCGCCAGCAGTGAAGGGTCCCGGACCTTATGGAATGAGCAGTTCTTC	CASSEGSRTLWNEQFF
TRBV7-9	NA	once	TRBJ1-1	TGTGCCAGCAGCTTAATGGGTGCTGCTGAACCTTTTTTT	CASSLMGAAEPFF
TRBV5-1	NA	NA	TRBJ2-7	TGCACCAGCAGCCCAGGAAAGACCATACTAGCATACGAGCAGTACTTC	CTSSPGKTILAYEQYF
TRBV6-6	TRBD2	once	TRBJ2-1	TGTGGCAGCAGTTACTCCCGGGGAGGGCTAAAGAATGAGCAGTTCTTC	CGSSYSRGGLKNEQFF
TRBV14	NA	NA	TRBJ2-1	TGTGCCAGCAGCCAGAGCCTGGGGGCGCGGGGTGGGCAGTTCTTC	CASSQSLGARGGQFF
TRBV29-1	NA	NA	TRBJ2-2	TGCAGCATTGAGGTTGGCTTAAACACCGGGGAGCTATTTTTT	CSIEVGLNTGELFF
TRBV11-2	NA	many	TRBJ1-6	TGTGCCAGCAGCTTTGGTGGCTCCTATAATTCACCCCTCCACTTT	CASSFGGSYNSPLHF
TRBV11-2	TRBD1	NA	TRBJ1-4	TGTGCCGGCGGCTTAGGGGACAGCCCAACTAATGAAAAACTGGTTTTT	CAGGLGDSPTNEKLVF
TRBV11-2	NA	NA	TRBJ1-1	TGTACCAGCAGCTTAAACAGGGCGAACACTGAAGCCTTCTTT	CTSSLNRANTEAFF
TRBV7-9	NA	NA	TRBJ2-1	TGTGCCAGCAGCTACCGGGATCACTCAACGCACGCTGAGCAGTTCTTC	CASSYRDHSTHAEQFF